One sample yielded the 8 T cell receptor beta chains listed below, sequenced in a study of blood T cell repertoires in COVID-19. Method: immunoSEQ multiplex PCR; TCRdb's copy keeps in-frame clones and lacks some. The sample has approximately 310,000 clones, 87% seen once. Sequences were obtained from peripheral blood. The receptors stem from a woman aged 45-65 years who had recovered from COVID-19.

The V and J genes are TRBV7-7 and TRBJ2-3; 8 bases line up with TRBD1. V shed 5 bases and J 3 bases; nucleotides not matched to a gene: 7. The CDR3 runs 15 residues. Germline values: CDR1 SSHAT, CDR2 FNYEAQ (reference sequence). CDR3 nucleotide sequence: TGTGCCAGCAGCCTCTCAGGGGGCTATACAGATACGCAGTATTTT. It yields the protein CASSLSGGYTDTQYF.

The rearrangement uses TRBV30 and TRBJ1-1, with 7 positions matching TRBD1. With V trimmed by 2 bases and J by 1 base, 4 bases remained unmatched. In germline, CDR1 is GTSNPN, CDR2 SVGIG (reference sequence). The CDR3 contains 14 residues. The CDR3 DNA follows: TGTGCCTGGAGTCCGGGACAGACGAACACTGAAGCTTTCTTT. This encodes CAWSPGQTNTEAFF.

The chain has TRBV6-5 and TRBJ1-2; 8 nucleotides line up with TRBD1. This CDR3 contains 14 residues. V dropped 7 bases and J dropped 4; count of bases not matched to a gene: 8. Germline V gene sequence: CDR1 MNHEY, CDR2 SVGAGI. The CDR3 DNA reads TGTGCCAGCATAAGATCAGGGGGCGGCTATGGCTACACCTTC. This gives the protein CASIRSGGGYGYTF.

In its sample, this clone was seen once. The V call is TRBV14, the J call TRBJ1-4; 7 bases are shared with TRBD1. Looked up from germline, CDR1 is SGHDN and CDR2 is FVKESK. This CDR3 contains 13 residues. Losses at the gene ends were 2 bases for V and 8 bases for J; bases not matched to a gene: 2. CDR3 bases: TGTGCCAGCAGCCAACTACAGGGGGAAAAACTGTTTTTT. Translating gives CASSQLQGEKLFF.

V is TRBV7-2 and J is TRBJ2-7; D is perhaps TRBD1 (5 bases). Germline V CDR1 and CDR2: SGHTA, FQGNSA. This CDR3 contains 13 residues. V was cut by 1 base and J by 9 bases, with 13 bases left in between. CDR3 bases: TGTGCCAGCAGCTTAGGTCAGGGCGCCGGGCAGTACTTC. Translating it yields CASSLGQGAGQYF.

The rearrangement links TRBV28 to TRBJ2-1; 7 bases fit TRBD2. Germline lookup yields CDR1 MDHEN and CDR2 SYDVKM. With V trimmed by 5 bases and J by 7 bases, 5 bases remained unmatched. This CDR3 has 13 residues. The CDR3 DNA reads as TGTGCCAGCAGTAGGCCCGGGGGGAATGAGCAGTTCTTC. This sequence encodes CASSRPGGNEQFF.

The chain has TRBV4-1 and TRBJ2-3; TRBD2 aligns across 10 bases. This CDR3 comprises 16 residues. The V gene's germline CDR1 is MGHRA and CDR2 YSYEKL. With V trimmed by 6 bases and J by 1 base, 7 bases remained unmatched. CDR3: CASSPGLAEGTDTQYF. Here the CDR3 DNA reads TGCGCCAGCAGTCCCGGACTAGCGGAAGGCACAGATACGCAGTATTTT.

The chain recombines TRBV19 with TRBJ1-1, with TRBD1 matching over 7 bases. The CDR3 is 16 amino acids. Germline-derived CDR1 and CDR2 are LNHDA and SQIVND (reference sequence). The junction had 8 bases not matched to a gene; V was cut back by 4 bases and J by 0 bases. The CDR3 reads CASSTAGGLLNTEAFF. DNA for the CDR3: TGTGCCAGTAGTACGGCAGGGGGACTCCTGAACACTGAAGCTTTCTTT.